The present entry profiles one TCR beta chain with its context. V lost 5 bases to trimming and J lost 3 bases, with 13 bases between them. The V gene's germline CDR1 is SQVTM and CDR2 ANQGSEA. CDR3 size: 13 residues. The data stem from a study of memory CD4+ T cells and cytomegalovirus serostatus. The repertoire was sequenced with immunoSEQ multiplex PCR; TCRdb's copy has only in-frame clones and lacks some. The sample records around 44,000 clones, over 65% being singletons. Single viable CD3+CD4+CD8-CD45RO+ cells were sorted as the memory CD4+ T cells. The specimen was memory CD4+ T cells from blood. The genes are TRBV29-1 and TRBJ1-1; D might be TRBD1 (5 bases). The sequence derives from an adult in good health and CMV-seronegative. Here the CDR3 reads CSVWGGRDTEAFF. The DNA for the CDR3 is TGCAGCGTTTGGGGCGGAAGGGACACTGAAGCTTTCTTT.